This T cell receptor (beta chain) was sequenced during a study of CD8 T cells in Susac syndrome. The V gene's germline CDR1 is SEHNR and CDR2 FQNEAQ (reference sequence). The CDR3 runs 13 residues. V was clipped by 10 bases and J by 2 bases, with 15 bases between them. With random hexamers, 0.5 to 1 ug RNA was reverse transcribed. Amplification of TCR beta CDR3 used immunoSEQ multiplex PCR across 54 Vbeta and 13 Jbeta. A single record per CDR3 protein comes from TCRdb applying MiXCR to the immunoSEQ multiplex PCR reads. The data show around 300,000 distinct CDR3 sequences, approximately 89% seen once.

Source material: CD8+ T cells from PBMCs. This clonotype was sampled from a human donor with multiple sclerosis. The chain has TRBV7-9 and TRBJ2-7, with a possible D match to TRBD1 (6 bases). The CDR3 here is CATSASGAYEQYF. The CDR3 nucleotides are TGTGCCACCTCGGCCTCAGGGGCCTACGAGCAGTACTTC.